This TCR beta chain is drawn from a study of blood T cell repertoires in COVID-19. Study in general: Sites in the United States, Italy and Spain provided acute and convalescent COVID-19 samples. The analysed material was cDNA or gDNA that came from T cells, B-cell-depleted T cells, or PBMCs.

Methods used by the authors: Reference gene primer amplification gave nucleated cell count estimates. Only in-frame clones appear in the TCRdb table, and some are missing; sequencing was by immunoSEQ multiplex PCR. The D gene and trimming were derived from the DNA, and the V and J assignments and clone size from that table. This sample has approximately 270,000 clones, with just over 85% found just once. Of note for this clone: A junction end diverges from the germline sequence, so it may reflect a read error. Additional DNA sequences in this sample encode the identical CDR3.

This TCR derives from a man at least 80 years old with acute or convalescent COVID-19. Sequencing input: peripheral blood.

CDR3: CSASSPRGNEQFF. Here the CDR3 DNA reads TGCAGCGCTAGTTCTCCTCGGGGCAATGAGCAGTTCTTC. V is TRBV20-1 and J is TRBJ2-1, with D possibly TRBD2 on 5 matching bases. CDR1 is DFQATT and CDR2 is SNEGSKA in the germline V gene (reference sequence). The CDR3 is 13 residues long.